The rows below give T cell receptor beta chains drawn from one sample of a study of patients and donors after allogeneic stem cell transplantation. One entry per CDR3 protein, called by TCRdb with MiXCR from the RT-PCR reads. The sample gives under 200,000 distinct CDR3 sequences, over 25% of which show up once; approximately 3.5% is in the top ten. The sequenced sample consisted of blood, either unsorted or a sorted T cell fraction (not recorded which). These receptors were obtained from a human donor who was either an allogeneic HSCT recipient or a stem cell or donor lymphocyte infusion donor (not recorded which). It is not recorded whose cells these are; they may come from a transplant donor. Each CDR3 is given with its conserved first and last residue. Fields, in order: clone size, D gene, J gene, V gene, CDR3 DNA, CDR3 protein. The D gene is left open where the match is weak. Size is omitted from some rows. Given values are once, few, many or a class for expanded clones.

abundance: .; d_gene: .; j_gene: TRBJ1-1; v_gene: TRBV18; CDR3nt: TGTGCCAGCTCACCCCGACAGGCAGCGAACACTGAAGCTTTCTTT; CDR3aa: CASSPRQAANTEAFF
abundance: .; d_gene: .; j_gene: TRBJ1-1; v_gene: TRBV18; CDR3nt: TGTGCCAGCTCACCTCTTCCAGGGGTGAGGAAAAACACTGAAGCTTTCTTT; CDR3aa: CASSPLPGVRKNTEAFF
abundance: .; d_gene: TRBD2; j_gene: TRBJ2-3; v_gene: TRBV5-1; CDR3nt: TGCGCCAGCAGCAGTAGCGGGGCTATCACAGATACGCAGTATTTT; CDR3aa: CASSSSGAITDTQYF
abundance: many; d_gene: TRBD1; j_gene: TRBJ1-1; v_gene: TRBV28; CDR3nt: TGTGCCAGCAGTTTCTTACAGGGGCTCGAAGCTTTCTTT; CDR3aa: CASSFLQGLEAFF
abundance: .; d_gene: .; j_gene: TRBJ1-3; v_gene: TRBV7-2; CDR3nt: TGTGCCAGCAGCCTTCCTATGTCGGGCGCGGAATCTGGAAACACCATATATTTT; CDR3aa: CASSLPMSGAESGNTIYF
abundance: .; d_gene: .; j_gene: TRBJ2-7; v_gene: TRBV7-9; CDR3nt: TGTGCCAGCAGCTATCAGGGAAGCTACGAGCAGTACTTC; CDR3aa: CASSYQGSYEQYF
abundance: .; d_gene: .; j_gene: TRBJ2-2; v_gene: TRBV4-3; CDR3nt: TGCGCCAGCAGCCCCAACCCGTACAGCCACACCGGGGAGCTGTTTTTT; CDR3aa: CASSPNPYSHTGELFF
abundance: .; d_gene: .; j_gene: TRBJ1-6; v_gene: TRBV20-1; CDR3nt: TGCAGTGCTAGAAGCAGGGAGAAAGGGTCCTATAATTCACCCCTCCACTTT; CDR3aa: CSARSREKGSYNSPLHF
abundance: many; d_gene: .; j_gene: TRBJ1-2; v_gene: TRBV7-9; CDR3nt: TGTGCCAGCAGCTTAGCGAACACCCGCCGGCGGGGCTACACCTTC; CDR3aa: CASSLANTRRRGYTF
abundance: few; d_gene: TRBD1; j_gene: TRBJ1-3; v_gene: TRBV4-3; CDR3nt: TGCGCCAGCAGCCAAATGGCGCGGACAGGGGGTTCAGACACCATATATTTT; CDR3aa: CASSQMARTGGSDTIYF
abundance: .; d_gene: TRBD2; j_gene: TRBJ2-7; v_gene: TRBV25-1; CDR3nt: TGTGCCAGCAGTGAATTAGGACTAGCGGGAACAGAGCAGTACTTC; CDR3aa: CASSELGLAGTEQYF
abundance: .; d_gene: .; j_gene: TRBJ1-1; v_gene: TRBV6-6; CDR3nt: TGTGCCAGCAAGGTAGACACTGAAGCTTTCTTT; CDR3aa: CASKVDTEAFF
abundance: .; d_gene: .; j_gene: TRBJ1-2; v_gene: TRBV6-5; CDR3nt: TGTGCCAGCAGGGAGCGCGGCTACACCTTC; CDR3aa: CASRERGYTF
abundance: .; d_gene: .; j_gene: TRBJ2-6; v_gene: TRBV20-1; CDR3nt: TGCAGTGCTAAGACAGAGGCTGGGGCCAACGTCCTGACTTTC; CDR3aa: CSAKTEAGANVLTF
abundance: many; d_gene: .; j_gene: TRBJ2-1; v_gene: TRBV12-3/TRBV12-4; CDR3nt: TGTGCCAGCAGCACTTACAATGAGCAGTTCTTC; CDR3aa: CASSTYNEQFF
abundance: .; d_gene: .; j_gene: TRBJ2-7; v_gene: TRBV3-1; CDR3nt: TGTGCCAGCAGCCCAACGGGAGAAGGCTACGAGCAGTACTTC; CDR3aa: CASSPTGEGYEQYF
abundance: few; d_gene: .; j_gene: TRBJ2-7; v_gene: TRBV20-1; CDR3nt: TGCAGTGCTACAGGGAGTTGGGTAATGTACGAGCAGTACTTC; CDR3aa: CSATGSWVMYEQYF
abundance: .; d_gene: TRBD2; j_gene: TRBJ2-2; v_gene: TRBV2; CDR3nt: TGTGCCAGCAACCCACTAGCGGGAGAAGGTGAAAGGGAGCTGTTTTTT; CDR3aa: CASNPLAGEGERELFF
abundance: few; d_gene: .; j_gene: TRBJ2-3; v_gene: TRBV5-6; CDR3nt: TGTGCCAGCAGCTTAGAGCCCCTACGGGGAGATACGCAGTATTTT; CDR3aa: CASSLEPLRGDTQYF
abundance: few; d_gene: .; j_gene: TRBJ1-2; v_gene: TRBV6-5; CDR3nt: TGTGCCAGCAGACGACAGCTTTCCTATGGCTACACCTTC; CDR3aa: CASRRQLSYGYTF
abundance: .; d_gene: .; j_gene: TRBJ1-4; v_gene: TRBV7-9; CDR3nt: TGTGCCAGCAGCGGGGCCCGCACGGGGAATCAAAATGAAAAACTGTTTTTT; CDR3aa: CASSGARTGNQNEKLFF
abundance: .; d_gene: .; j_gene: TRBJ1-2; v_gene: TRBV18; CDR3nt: TGTGCCAGCTCACCAAACGACTATGGCTACACCTTC; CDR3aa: CASSPNDYGYTF
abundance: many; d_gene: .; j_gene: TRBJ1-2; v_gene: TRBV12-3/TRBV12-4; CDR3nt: TGTGCCAGCAGTTTCGTCCGGGAGGGGAACTATGGCTACACCTTC; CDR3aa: CASSFVREGNYGYTF
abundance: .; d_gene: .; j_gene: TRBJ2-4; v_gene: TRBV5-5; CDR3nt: TGTGCCAGCAGATTGGGACATGCAGCCGAAAACATTCAGTACTTC; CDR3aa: CASRLGHAAENIQYF
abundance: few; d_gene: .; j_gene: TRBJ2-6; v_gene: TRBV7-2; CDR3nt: TGTGCCAGCAGCTATTCACCTGGGGCCAACGTCCTGACTTTC; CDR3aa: CASSYSPGANVLTF
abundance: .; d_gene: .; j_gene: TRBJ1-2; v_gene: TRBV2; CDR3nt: TGTGCCAGTGCTGAGTCTGGCTATGGCTACACCTTC; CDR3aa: CASAESGYGYTF
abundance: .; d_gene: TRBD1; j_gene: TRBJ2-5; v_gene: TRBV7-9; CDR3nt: TGTGCCAGCAGGCCCAACAGGGGTTCCCAAGAGACCCAGTACTTC; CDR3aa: CASRPNRGSQETQYF
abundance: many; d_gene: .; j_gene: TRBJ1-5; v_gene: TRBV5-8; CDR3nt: TGTGCCAGCAGCTTTACTCATCAGCCCCAGCATTTT; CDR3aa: CASSFTHQPQHF
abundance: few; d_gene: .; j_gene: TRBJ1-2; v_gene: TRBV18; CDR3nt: TGTGCCAGCTCACCTTTAGAACAGTCCAACTATGGCTACACCTTC; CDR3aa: CASSPLEQSNYGYTF
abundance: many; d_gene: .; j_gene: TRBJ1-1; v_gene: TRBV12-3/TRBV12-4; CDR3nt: TGTGCCAGCAGTTTGGAGAACACTGAAGCTTTCTTT; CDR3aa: CASSLENTEAFF
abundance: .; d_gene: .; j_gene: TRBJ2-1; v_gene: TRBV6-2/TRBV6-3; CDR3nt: TGTGCCAGCAGTTACTCGGCCTCCGGCGGAATTTACAATGAGCAGTTCTTC; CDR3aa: CASSYSASGGIYNEQFF
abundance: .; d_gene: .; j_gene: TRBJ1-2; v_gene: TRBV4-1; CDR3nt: TGCGCCAGCAGCCCAGCAGACAGCTCATATGGCTACACCTTC; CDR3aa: CASSPADSSYGYTF
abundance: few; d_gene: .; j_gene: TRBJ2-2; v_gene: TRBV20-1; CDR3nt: TGCAGTGCTCACACCGCCGGTACCGGGGAGCTGTTTTTT; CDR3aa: CSAHTAGTGELFF
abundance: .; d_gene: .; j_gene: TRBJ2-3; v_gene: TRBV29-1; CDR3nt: TGCAGCGTTGGGGGCCGAGTCACAGATACGCAGTATTTT; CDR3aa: CSVGGRVTDTQYF
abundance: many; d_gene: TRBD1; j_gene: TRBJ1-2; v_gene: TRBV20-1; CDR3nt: TGCAGTGCTAGAGACAGCGGACAGGTCTATGGCTACACCTTC; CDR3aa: CSARDSGQVYGYTF
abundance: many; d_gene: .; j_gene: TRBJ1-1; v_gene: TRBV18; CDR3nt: TGTGCCGGACACGCAGGGACGAACACTGAAGCTTTCTTT; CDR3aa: CAGHAGTNTEAFF
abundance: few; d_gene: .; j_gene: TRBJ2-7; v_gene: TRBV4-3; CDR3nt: TGCGCCAGCAGCCAAGGGGGCCGCTACGAGCAGTACTTC; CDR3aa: CASSQGGRYEQYF
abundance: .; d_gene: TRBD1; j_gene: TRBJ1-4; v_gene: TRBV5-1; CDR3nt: TGCGCCAGCAGCGGACAGGGCAGTAGTGAAAAACTGTTTTTT; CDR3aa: CASSGQGSSEKLFF
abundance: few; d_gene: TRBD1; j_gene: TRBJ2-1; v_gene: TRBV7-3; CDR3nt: TGTGCCAGCAGCTCCTCTCTCGTGACAGGGATGCAGTTCTTC; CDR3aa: CASSSSLVTGMQFF
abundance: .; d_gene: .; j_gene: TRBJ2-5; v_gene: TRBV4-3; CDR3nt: TGCGCCAGCAGCCAAAGGGCACAAGAGACCCAGTACTTC; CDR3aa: CASSQRAQETQYF
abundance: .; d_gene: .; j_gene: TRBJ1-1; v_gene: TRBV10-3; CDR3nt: TGTGCCATCAAATCAGGTCCGAACACTGAAGCTTTCTTT; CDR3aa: CAIKSGPNTEAFF
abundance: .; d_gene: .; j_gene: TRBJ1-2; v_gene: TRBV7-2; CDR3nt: TGTTCCAGCAGCCCACGTGGGGTGAGCCTATGGGGCTACACCTTC; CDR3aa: CSSSPRGVSLWGYTF
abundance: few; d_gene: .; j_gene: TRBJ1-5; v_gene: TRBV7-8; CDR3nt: TGTGCCAGCAGCTCAGCTTGGGATCAGCCCCAGCATTTT; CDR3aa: CASSSAWDQPQHF
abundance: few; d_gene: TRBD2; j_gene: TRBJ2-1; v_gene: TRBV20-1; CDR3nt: TGCAGTGCCTCGGGCGGGACTAGCGGCTACAATGAGCAGTTCTTC; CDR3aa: CSASGGTSGYNEQFF
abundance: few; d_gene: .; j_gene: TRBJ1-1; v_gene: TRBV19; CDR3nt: TGTGCCAGTAGCAACAGGGCTATGGGAACTGAAGCTTTCTTT; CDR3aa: CASSNRAMGTEAFF
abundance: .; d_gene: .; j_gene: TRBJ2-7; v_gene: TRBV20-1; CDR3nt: TGCAGTGCTAGAGGCCGGGACACCATCTACGAGCAGTACTTC; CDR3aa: CSARGRDTIYEQYF
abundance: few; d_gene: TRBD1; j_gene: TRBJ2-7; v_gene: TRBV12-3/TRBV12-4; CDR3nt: TGTGCCAGCAGCCGCGGACAGGACAGCTCCTACGAGCAGTACTTC; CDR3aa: CASSRGQDSSYEQYF
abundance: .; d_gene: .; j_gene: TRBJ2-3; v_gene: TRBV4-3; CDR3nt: TGCGCCAGCAGCCAAGCCGCCCACCTTGCAGATACGCAGTATTTT; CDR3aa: CASSQAAHLADTQYF
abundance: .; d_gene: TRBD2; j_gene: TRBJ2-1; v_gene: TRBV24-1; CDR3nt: TGTGCCACCAGTGATTGGACTAGCGGGAGGGCGGACGAGCAGTTCTTC; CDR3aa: CATSDWTSGRADEQFF